Below, 20 T cell receptor beta chains from the same sample are listed, as sequenced in a study of blood T cell repertoires in COVID-19. Only in-frame clones appear in the TCRdb table, and some are missing; sequencing was by immunoSEQ multiplex PCR. The sample shows 160,000 or so clones, more than 80% of them seen only once. Sequenced sample: peripheral blood. The receptors were sampled from a woman aged 60-70 years with COVID-19, enrolled during active disease.

This chain links TRBV6-6 with TRBJ2-7; 11 bases are a match to TRBD2. The V and J ends lost 6 bases and 1 base, in that order; junction bases with no gene match: 5. This CDR3 contains 15 residues. The germline gives CDR1 MNHNY, CDR2 SVGAGI (reference sequence). The CDR3 reads CASSTTSGASYEQYF. The CDR3 DNA sequence: TGTGCCAGCAGCACGACTAGCGGGGCTTCCTACGAGCAGTACTTC.

The chain is built from TRBV5-1 and TRBJ1-1; TRBD1 agrees at 7 bases. J lost 3 bases, V lost 0 bases, and 8 bases had no gene match. From germline, CDR1 is SGHRS and CDR2 YFSETQ. The CDR3 is 16 amino acids. CDR3 amino acids: CASSLGSTGFDTEAFF. Written as DNA, the CDR3 is TGCGCCAGCAGCTTGGGGTCGACAGGGTTCGACACTGAAGCTTTCTTT. The full variable domain, with the rest looked up from reference TRBV5-1 and TRBJ1-1, is KAGVTQTPRYLIKTRGQQVTLSCSPISGHRSVSWYQQTPGQGLQFLFEYFSETQRNKGNFPGRFSGRQFSNSRSEMNVSTLELGDSALYLCASSLGSTGFDTEAFFGQGTRLTVV.

The genes are TRBV29-1 and TRBJ1-2; the D gene is possibly TRBD1 (5 bases). The CDR3 contains 11 residues. Germline assignment: CDR1 SQVTM and CDR2 ANQGSEA. The V and J ends lost 4 bases and 8 bases respectively, with 11 bases between them. CDR3 sequence (DNA): TGCAGCGTTGGGTCGGGGGTCGGCTACACCTTC. Translating gives CSVGSGVGYTF.

The chain combines TRBV2 with TRBJ2-5; maybe TRBD2 (5 bases). With 6 bases removed from V and 2 bases from J, the gap between germline ends came to 13 bases. The germline V gene has CDR1 SNHLY and CDR2 FYNNEI. The CDR3 is 14 amino acids. CDR3 DNA sequence: TGTGCCAGCAGCGGGATACGGTCTCAAGAGACCCAGTACTTC. It is translated as CASSGIRSQETQYF.

The rearrangement links TRBV19 to TRBJ2-4, with a tentative D call TRBD1 (6 bases). The CDR3 has 16 residues. With 6 bases removed from V and 2 bases from J, the gap between germline ends came to 17 bases. The germline V gene has CDR1 LNHDA and CDR2 SQIVND (reference sequence). The CDR3 DNA reads as TGTGCCAGTAGGGCGACAGGAGATTCCACCAAAAACATTCAGTACTTC. Its translation: CASRATGDSTKNIQYF. The variable domain in full, completed from reference TRBV19 and TRBJ2-4, reads DGGITQSPKYLFRKEGQNVTLSCEQNLNHDAMYWYRQDPGQGLRLIYYSQIVNDFQKGDIAEGYSVSREKKESFPLTVTSAQKNPTAFYLCASRATGDSTKNIQYFGAGTRLSVL.

This clone was observed once. The gene calls are TRBV10-3 and TRBJ2-1, with 8 bases fitting TRBD2. There are 14 residues in the CDR3. From germline, CDR1 is ENHRY and CDR2 SYGVKD. With 8 bases clipped from V and 9 bases from J, the junction kept 12 bases outside the gene matches. The CDR3 DNA reads as TGTGCCATCGGAGAGCGGGGGCAAAACATTGAGCAGTTCTTC. Residues: CAIGERGQNIEQFF.

The chain combines TRBV4-1 with TRBJ1-5, with TRBD1 identical over 10 bases. J gave up 6 bases and V 4 bases, and 6 bases lay outside the gene matches. Germline loops: CDR1 MGHRA, CDR2 YSYEKL. The CDR3 totals 15 residues. The CDR3 protein is CASSPGQGSTQPQHF. CDR3 coding DNA: TGCGCCAGCAGCCCGGGACAGGGGTCGACTCAGCCCCAGCATTTT.

The chain employs TRBV4-1 and TRBJ2-5; 13 bases are shared with TRBD2. The CDR3 totals 16 residues. V shed 3 bases, J shed 5 bases, and the junction held 6 bases outside the gene matches. CDR1 MGHRA and CDR2 YSYEKL come from the germline V gene. CDR3 in DNA: TGCGCCAGCAGCCAGGGTACTAGCGGGGGGGGTGAGACCCAGTACTTC. Translated, it gives CASSQGTSGGGETQYF.

The gene calls are TRBV5-4 and TRBJ2-3, with 10 bases lining up with TRBD1. Germline V gene sequence: CDR1 SGHNT, CDR2 YYREEE (reference sequence). Trimming removed 4 bases from V and 0 bases from J; junction bases left unmatched: 5. This CDR3 is 16 amino acids long. In nucleotides, the CDR3 is TGTGCCAGCAGCGGGGGACAGGGGTTTAGCACAGATACGCAGTATTTT. Its translation is CASSGGQGFSTDTQYF. The full variable domain, with the rest looked up from reference TRBV5-4 and TRBJ2-3, is ETGVTQSPTHLIKTRGQQVTLRCSSQSGHNTVSWYQQALGQGPQFIFQYYREEENGRGNFPPRFSGLQFPNYSSELNVNALELDDSALYLCASSGGQGFSTDTQYFGPGTRLTVL.

The chain's CDR3 is CASSLAPQGAGNTEAFF. Here the CDR3 DNA reads TGCGCCAGCAGCTTGGCACCACAGGGGGCCGGGAACACTGAAGCTTTCTTT. The chain uses TRBV5-1 and TRBJ1-1, with 9 bases aligning to TRBD1. CDR3 length equals 17 residues. The junction had 7 bases not matched to a gene; V was cut back by 0 bases and J by 1 base. Germline values: CDR1 SGHRS, CDR2 YFSETQ.

This clone has only one observation. The chain couples TRBV6-2 or TRBV6-3 to TRBJ2-5, with 11 bases matching TRBD2. J lost 0 bases, V lost 4 bases, and 10 bases had no gene match. Germline values: CDR1 MNHEY, CDR2 SVGEGT. CDR3 length: 18 residues. CDR3 in DNA: TGTGCCAGCAGTTTTCCGATTCTAGCGGGGGGACACCAAGAGACCCAGTACTTC. The encoded protein is CASSFPILAGGHQETQYF.

This rearrangement joins TRBV2 to TRBJ1-4; D call uncertain. Germline-derived CDR1 and CDR2 are SNHLY and FYNNEI. The CDR3 runs to 14 residues. The germline V and J ends were trimmed by 3 bases and 10 bases, with 15 bases remaining between them. In DNA form, the CDR3 reads TGTGCCAGCAGTGAGGGAGGCCGGGCGGGAAAACTGTTTTTT. Amino acids: CASSEGGRAGKLFF.

The chain joins TRBV11-1 to TRBJ2-1; 8 bases align to TRBD2. The germline gives CDR1 SGHAT, CDR2 FQDESV (reference sequence). Germline trimming cut 1 base from V and 3 bases from J; bases unmatched to any gene: 2. CDR3 length: 15 amino acids. This CDR3 is CASSLVSGVYNEQFF. The CDR3, as DNA: TGTGCCAGCAGCTTAGTTAGCGGGGTCTACAATGAGCAGTTCTTC. Complete variable domain (other parts from reference TRBV11-1 and TRBJ2-1): EAEVAQSPRYKITEKSQAVAFWCDPISGHATLYWYRQILGQGPELLVQFQDESVVDDSQLPKDRFSAERLKGVDSTLKIQPAELGDSAMYLCASSLVSGVYNEQFFGPGTRLTVL.

V and J are TRBV29-1 and TRBJ2-3, with 8 bases that match TRBD2. In germline, CDR1 is SQVTM, CDR2 ANQGSEA. The V segment lost 5 bases and the J segment 5 bases; nucleotides outside the gene matches: 6. The CDR3 consists of 13 residues. CDR3 nucleotide sequence: TGCAGCGTTCTTCGGGGGGGGCAAGATACGCAGTATTTT. It codes for CSVLRGGQDTQYF.

The chain recombines TRBV28 with TRBJ1-2; TRBD1 matches 7 bases. The germline CDR1 and CDR2 sequences are MDHEN and SYDVKM. The CDR3 runs to 15 residues. V was clipped by 2 bases and J by 1 base; unmatched bases: 4. As DNA, the CDR3 is TGTGCCAGCAGTTTAGGGGCAGGGGGTAACTATGGCTACACCTTC. Protein product: CASSLGAGGNYGYTF.

This chain joins TRBV18 and TRBJ1-3; 8 bases agree with TRBD1. The CDR3 consists of 17 residues. Per the germline V gene, CDR1 is KGHSH and CDR2 is LQKENI. J was trimmed by 0 bases and V by 0 bases; bases with no gene match: 4. CDR3 in DNA: TGTGCCAGCTCACCACCGGGACAGGTCTACTCTGGAAACACCATATATTTT. Its translation is CASSPPGQVYSGNTIYF.

The chain's CDR3 is CASTDITEQFF. The DNA of the CDR3 is TGTGCCAGCACAGACATAACTGAGCAGTTCTTC. The V call is TRBV25-1, the J call TRBJ2-1, with D hard to call. Per germline, CDR1 MGHDK and CDR2 SYGVNS. The CDR3 loop spans 11 amino acids. V was pared by 7 bases and J by 9 bases, with 10 bases between. The variable domain in full, completed from reference TRBV25-1 and TRBJ2-1, reads EADIYQTPRYLVIGTGKKITLECSQTMGHDKMYWYQQDPGMELHLIHYSYGVNSTEKGDLSSESTVSRIRTEHFPLTLESARPSHTSQYLCASTDITEQFFGPGTRLTVL.

The CDR3 DNA sequence: TGTGCCAGCAGCCAAGGCCGACAGGCGCCGAATTCACCCCTCCACTTT. Encoded protein: CASSQGRQAPNSPLHF. The chain is built from TRBV4-2 and TRBJ1-6, with D perhaps matching TRBD1 (6 bases). This CDR3 spans 16 amino acids. The V and J ends lost 1 base and 7 bases respectively, with 14 bases between them. Looked up from germline, CDR1 is LGHNA and CDR2 is YNFKEQ.

The CDR3 nucleotides are TGTGCCAGCGCCGTGGAGGGGGCATGGTCACCCCTCCACTTT. This codes for CASAVEGAWSPLHF. The chain combines TRBV25-1 with TRBJ1-6; 7 bases map to TRBD1. Unmatched junction bases numbered 11, after V lost 8 bases and J lost 10 bases. Germline CDR1 and CDR2: MGHDK and SYGVNS. The CDR3 extends over 14 amino acids.

The chain has TRBV14 and TRBJ1-5; unclear D gene. CDR3 length: 14 amino acids. V was pared by 3 bases and J by 4 bases, with 10 bases between. Germline V gene lookup returns CDR1 SGHDN and CDR2 FVKESK. The CDR3 DNA reads as TGTGCCAGCAGCCAGTCGTCCGTGAATCAGCCCCAGCATTTT. Amino acids: CASSQSSVNQPQHF.